The TCR beta chain under discussion was sequenced for a study of tumor and adjacent non-tumor tissue in lung cancer. Across the whole study: Each sample yielded 3.9 million or so productive TCRbeta reads on average. Study conclusions and caveats: In normal lung, the top 100 clones were significantly more dominant than in tumor. Patients with more diverse tumor TCRs had worse survival.

From germline, CDR1 is DFQATT and CDR2 SNEGSKA (reference sequence). CDR3 size: 12 residues. Between the trimmed V and J ends, which lost 3 bases and 7 bases, there was a span of 10 bases. Turning to this clonotype: Its antigen is currently unknown. A read error is likely, as this CDR3 ends without the conserved phenylalanine or tryptophan.

TCRbeta libraries were built with three rounds of nested PCR, modified from ARM-PCR. TCRdb redid the calling of the multiplex PCR reads with MiXCR, one entry per CDR3 protein. Among 90,000 to 110,000 distinct CDR3 sequences listed, about 75% were seen once. This sample's RNA came from whole unsorted tissue. This chain joins TRBV20-1 and TRBJ2-1; tentative D call: TRBD1 (6 bases). The clonotype was recovered from a woman in her fifties or sixties with non-small cell lung cancer. The sequenced sample was lung tumor tissue. The CDR3, as DNA: TGCAGTGCTAGTCAGGGGAATAATGAGCAGTTCCTC. It codes for CSASQGNNEQFL.